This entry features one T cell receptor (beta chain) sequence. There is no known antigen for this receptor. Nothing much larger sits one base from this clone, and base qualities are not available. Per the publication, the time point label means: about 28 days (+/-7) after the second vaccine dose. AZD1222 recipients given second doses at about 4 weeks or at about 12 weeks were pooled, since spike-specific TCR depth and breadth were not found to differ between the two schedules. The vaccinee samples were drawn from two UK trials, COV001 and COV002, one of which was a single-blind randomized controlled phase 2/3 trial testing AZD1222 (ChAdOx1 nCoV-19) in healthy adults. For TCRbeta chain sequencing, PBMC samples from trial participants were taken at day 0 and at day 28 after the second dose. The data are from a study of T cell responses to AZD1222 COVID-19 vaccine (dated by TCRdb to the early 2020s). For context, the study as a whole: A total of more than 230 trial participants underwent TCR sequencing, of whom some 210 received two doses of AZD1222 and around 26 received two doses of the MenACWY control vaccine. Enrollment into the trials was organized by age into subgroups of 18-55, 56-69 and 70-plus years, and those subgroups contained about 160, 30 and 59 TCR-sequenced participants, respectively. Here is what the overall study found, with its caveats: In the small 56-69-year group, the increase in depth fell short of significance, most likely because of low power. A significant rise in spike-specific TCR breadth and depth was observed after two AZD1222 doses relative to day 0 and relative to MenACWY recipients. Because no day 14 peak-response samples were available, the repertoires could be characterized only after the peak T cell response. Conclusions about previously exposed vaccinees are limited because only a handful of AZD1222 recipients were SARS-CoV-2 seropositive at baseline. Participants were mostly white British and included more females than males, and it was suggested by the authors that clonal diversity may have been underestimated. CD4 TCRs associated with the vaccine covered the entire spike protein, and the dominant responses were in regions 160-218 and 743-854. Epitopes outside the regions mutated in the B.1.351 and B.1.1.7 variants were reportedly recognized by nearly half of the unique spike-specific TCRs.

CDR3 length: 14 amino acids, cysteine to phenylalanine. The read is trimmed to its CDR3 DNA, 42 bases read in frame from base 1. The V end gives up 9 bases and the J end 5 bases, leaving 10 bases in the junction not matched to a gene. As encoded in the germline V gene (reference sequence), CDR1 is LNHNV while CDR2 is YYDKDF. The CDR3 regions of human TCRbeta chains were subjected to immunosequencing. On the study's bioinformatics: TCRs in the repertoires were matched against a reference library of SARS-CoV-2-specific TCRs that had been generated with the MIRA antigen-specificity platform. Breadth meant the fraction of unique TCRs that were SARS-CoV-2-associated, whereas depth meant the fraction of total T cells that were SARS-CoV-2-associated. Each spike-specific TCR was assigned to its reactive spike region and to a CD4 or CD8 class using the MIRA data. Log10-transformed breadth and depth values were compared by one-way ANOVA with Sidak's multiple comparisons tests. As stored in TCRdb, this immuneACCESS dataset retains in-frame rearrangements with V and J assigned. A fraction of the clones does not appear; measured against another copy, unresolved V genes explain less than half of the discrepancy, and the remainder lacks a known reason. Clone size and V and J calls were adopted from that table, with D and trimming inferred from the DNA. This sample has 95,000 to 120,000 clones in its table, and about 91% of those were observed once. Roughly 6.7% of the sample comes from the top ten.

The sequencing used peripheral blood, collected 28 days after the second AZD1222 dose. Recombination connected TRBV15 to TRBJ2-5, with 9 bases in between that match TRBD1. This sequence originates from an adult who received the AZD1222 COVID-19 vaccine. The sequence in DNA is TGTGCCACAGCTCCCGGACAGGGGACGGAGACCCAGTACTTC. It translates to CATAPGQGTETQYF.